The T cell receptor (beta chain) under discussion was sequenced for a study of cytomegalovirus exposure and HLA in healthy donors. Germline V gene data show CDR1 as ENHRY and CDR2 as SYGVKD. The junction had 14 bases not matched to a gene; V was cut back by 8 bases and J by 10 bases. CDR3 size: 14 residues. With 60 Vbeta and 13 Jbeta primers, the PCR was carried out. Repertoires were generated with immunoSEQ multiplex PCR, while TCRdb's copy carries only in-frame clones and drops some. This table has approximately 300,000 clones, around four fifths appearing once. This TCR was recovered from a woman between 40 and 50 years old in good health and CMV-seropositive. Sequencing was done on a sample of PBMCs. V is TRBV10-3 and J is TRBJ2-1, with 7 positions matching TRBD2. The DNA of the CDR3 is TGTGCCATCGGGGGGGGGAGTTCCTTAGGGGAGCAGTTCTTC. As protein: CAIGGGSSLGEQFF.